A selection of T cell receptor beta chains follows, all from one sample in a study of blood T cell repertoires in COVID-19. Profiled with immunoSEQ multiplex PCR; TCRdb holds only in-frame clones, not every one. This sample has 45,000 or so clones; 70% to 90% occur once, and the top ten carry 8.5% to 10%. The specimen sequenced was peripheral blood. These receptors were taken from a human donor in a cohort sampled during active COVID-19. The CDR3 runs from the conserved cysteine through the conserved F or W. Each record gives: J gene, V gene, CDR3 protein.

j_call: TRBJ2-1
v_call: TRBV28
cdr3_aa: CATSRARSGVLREQFF

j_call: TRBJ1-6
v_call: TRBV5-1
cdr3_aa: CASSLEGRVESPLHF

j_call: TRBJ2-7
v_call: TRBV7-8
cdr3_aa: CASSLVREAVYEQYF

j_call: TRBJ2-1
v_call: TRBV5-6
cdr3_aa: CASNNDAYNEQFF

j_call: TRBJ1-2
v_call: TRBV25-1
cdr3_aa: CASSVHTINYGYTF

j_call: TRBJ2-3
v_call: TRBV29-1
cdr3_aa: CSAVTSGGTPDTQYF

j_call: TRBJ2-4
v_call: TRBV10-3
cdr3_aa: CAISDAGSKNIQYF

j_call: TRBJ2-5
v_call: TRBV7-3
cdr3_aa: CASSPHRGETQYF

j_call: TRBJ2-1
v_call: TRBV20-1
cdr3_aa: CSASRAGAYYNEQFF

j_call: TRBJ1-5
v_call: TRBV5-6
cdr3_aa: CASSLVSGGNQPQHF

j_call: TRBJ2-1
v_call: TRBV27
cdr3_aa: CASRTGDNEQFF

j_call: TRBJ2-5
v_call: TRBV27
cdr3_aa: CASSYLTSGRQETQYF

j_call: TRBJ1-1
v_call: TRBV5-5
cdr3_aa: CASSLAGDNTEAFF

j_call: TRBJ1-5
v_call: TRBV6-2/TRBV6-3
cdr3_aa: CASSYIQGSNQPQHF

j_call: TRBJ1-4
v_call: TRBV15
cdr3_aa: CATSPGATNEKLFF

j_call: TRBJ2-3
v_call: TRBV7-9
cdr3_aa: CASSPKAPSGGPTDTQYF

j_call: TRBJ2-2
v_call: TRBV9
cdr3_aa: CASSVDWTGSTGELFF

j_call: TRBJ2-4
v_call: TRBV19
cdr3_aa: CASNAGVTNIQYF

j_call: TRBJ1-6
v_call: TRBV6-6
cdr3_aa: CASTKTRGGDSPLHF

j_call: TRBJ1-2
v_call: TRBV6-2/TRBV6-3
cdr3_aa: CASSYGTVQRGYTF

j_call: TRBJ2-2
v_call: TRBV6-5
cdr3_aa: CASSRLGGNTGELFF

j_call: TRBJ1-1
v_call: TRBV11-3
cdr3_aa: CASSLRTGDHEAFF

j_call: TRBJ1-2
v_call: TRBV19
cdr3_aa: CASQGRLRGGYTF

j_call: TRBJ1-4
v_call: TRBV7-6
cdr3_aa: CASSLGPQGQGEEKLFF

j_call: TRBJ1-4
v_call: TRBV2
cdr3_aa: CASSVGAPTNEKLFF

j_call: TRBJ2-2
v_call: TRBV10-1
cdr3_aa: CATARDSSNTGELFF